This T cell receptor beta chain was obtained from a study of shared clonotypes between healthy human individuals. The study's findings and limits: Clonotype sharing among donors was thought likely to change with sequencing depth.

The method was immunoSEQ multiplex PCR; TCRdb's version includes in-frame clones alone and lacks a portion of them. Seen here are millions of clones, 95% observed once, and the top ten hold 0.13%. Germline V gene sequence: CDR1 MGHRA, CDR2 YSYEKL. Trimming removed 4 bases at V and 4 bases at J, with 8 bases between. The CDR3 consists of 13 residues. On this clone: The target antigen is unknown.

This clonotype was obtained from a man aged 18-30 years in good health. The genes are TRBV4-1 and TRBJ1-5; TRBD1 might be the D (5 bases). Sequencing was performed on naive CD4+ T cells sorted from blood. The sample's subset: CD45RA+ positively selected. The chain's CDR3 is CASSPGVNQPQHF. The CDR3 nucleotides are TGCGCCAGCAGCCCGGGGGTTAATCAGCCCCAGCATTTT.